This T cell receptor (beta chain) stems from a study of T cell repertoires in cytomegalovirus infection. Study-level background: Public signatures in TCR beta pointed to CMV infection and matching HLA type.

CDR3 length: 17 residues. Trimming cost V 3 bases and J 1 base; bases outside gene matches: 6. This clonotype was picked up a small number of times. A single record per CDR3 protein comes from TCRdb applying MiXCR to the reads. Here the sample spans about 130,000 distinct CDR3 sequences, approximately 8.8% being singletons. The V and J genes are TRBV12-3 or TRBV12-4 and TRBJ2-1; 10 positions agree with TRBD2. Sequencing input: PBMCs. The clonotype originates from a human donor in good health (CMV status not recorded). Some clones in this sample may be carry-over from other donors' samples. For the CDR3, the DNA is TGTGCCAGCAGTTTCAGGGCTAGCGGGAGATCCTACAATGAGCAGTTCTTC. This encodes CASSFRASGRSYNEQFF.